This T cell receptor beta chain is from a study of cytomegalovirus exposure and HLA in healthy donors. For the study at large: A prior study identified approximately 120 million unique TCR beta sequences from roughly 180 million T cells.

60 Vbeta and 13 Jbeta primers were used in PCR. The protocol was immunoSEQ multiplex PCR, while the TCRdb copy is restricted to in-frame clones and leaves out a portion. The sample records some 120,000 clones, about three quarters being singletons. Per the germline V gene, CDR1 is MDHEN and CDR2 is SYDVKM. Trimming removed 7 bases from V and 2 bases from J, with 12 bases in between. The CDR3 totals 14 residues. Concerning this clone itself: Its antigen is unknown.

Study conclusions and caveats: The authors reported that TCR beta sequences could predict HLA-A and HLA-B alleles. These predictions were accurate for most subjects in the first cohort. In a later analysis, productive TCRs from donors in an Asian-associated ancestry cluster reportedly carried fewer N-insertions than the cohort mean.

The sample was PBMCs. This chain uses TRBV28 with TRBJ1-3; weak D call: TRBD1 (5 bases). This clonotype was obtained from a human donor in good health. CDR3 DNA sequence: TGTGCCAGCACCCGGGGGGGGACTGGAAACACCATATATTTT. Protein: CASTRGGTGNTIYF.